This T cell receptor (beta chain) was captured in a study of blood T cell repertoires in COVID-19. Per the original data handling: Cell counts per sample came from amplifying reference gene primers. The table came from immunoSEQ multiplex PCR; TCRdb's copy has only in-frame clones and leaves some out. V and J calls plus clone size are reproduced from that table; the DNA served to infer D and trimming. This sample yields 250,000 or so clones, of which about 82% are seen a single time; roughly 2% belongs to the top ten. Germline trimming cut 4 bases from V and 1 base from J; bases unmatched to any gene: 5. The CDR3 is 15 amino acids. Germline V lookup: CDR1 LGHNA, CDR2 YSLEER.

The source material was PBMCs or T cells enriched from blood (not recorded which). The clonotype was recovered from a woman between 50 and 59 years old who had recovered from COVID-19. V and J are TRBV4-3 and TRBJ2-3; 7 bases are shared with TRBD1. CDR3 in amino acids: CASSRNRGGTDTQYF. For the CDR3, the DNA is TGCGCCAGCAGCCGCAACAGGGGAGGCACAGATACGCAGTATTTT.